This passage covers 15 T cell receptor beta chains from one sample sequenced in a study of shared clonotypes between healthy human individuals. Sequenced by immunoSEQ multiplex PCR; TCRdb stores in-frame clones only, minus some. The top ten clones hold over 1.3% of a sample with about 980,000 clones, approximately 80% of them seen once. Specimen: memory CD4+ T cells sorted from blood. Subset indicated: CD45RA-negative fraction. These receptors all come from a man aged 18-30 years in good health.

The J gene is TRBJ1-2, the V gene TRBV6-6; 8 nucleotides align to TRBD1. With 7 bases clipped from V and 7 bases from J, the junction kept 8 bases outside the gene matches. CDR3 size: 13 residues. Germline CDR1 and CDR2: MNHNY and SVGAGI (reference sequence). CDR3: CASTRDRFSGYTF. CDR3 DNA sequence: TGTGCCAGCACCCGGGACAGGTTCTCTGGCTACACCTTC.

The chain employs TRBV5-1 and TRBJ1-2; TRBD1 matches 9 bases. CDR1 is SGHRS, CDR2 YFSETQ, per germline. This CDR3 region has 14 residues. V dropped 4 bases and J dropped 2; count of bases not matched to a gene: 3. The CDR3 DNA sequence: TGCGCCAGCAGCGGAGGGACAGGGAACTATGGCTACACCTTC. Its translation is CASSGGTGNYGYTF. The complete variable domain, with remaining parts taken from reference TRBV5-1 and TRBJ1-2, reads KAGVTQTPRYLIKTRGQQVTLSCSPISGHRSVSWYQQTPGQGLQFLFEYFSETQRNKGNFPGRFSGRQFSNSRSEMNVSTLELGDSALYLCASSGGTGNYGYTFGSGTRLTVV.

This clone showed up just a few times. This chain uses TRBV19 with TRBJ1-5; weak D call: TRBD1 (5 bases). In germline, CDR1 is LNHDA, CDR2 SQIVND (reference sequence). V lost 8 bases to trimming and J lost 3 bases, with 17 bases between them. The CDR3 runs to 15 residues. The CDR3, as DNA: TGTGCCAGTTGCACCGGGACGGGCAACAATCAGCCCCAGCATTTT. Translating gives CASCTGTGNNQPQHF.

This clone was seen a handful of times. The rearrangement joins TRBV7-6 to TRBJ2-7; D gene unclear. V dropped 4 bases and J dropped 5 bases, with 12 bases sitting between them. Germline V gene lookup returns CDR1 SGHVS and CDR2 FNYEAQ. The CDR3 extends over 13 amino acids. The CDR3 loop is CASSSRPLDEQYF. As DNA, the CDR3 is TGTGCCAGCAGCTCGAGGCCCCTCGACGAGCAGTACTTC.

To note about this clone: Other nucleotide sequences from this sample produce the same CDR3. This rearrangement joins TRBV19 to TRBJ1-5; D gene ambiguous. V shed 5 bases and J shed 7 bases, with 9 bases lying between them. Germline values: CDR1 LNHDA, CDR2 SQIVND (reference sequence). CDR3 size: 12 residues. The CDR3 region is CASSLGFQPQHF. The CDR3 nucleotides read TGTGCCAGTAGTTTGGGGTTCCAGCCCCAGCATTTT.

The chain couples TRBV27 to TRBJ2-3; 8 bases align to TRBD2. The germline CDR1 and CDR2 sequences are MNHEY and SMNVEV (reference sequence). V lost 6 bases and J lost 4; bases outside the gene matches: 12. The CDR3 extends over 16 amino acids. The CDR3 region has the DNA TGTGCCAGCAGCCCGGCCGGGACTAGTAAGGCAGATACGCAGTATTTT. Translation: CASSPAGTSKADTQYF.

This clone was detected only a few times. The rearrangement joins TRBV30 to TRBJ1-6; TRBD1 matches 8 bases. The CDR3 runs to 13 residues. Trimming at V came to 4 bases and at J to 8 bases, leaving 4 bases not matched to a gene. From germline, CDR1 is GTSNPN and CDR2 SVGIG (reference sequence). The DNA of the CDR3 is TGTGCCTGGAAGGACAGGGCGGATTCACCCCTCCACTTT. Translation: CAWKDRADSPLHF. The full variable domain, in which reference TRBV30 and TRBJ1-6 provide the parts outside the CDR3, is SQTIHQWPATLVQPVGSPLSLECTVEGTSNPNLYWYRQAAGRGLQLLFYSVGIGQISSEVPQNLSASRPQDRQFILSSKKLLLSDSGFYLCAWKDRADSPLHFGNGTRLTVT.

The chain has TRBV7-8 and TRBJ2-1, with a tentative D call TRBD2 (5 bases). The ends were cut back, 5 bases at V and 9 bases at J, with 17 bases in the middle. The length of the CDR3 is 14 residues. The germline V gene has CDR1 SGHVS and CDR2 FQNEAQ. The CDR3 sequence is CASSAGSFDGEQFF. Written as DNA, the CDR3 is TGTGCCAGCAGCGCGGGCTCCTTCGACGGTGAGCAGTTCTTC.

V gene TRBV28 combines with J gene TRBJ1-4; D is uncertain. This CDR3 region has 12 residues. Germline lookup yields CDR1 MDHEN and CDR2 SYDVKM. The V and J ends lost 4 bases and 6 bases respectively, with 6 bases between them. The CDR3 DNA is TGTGCCAGCAGTTATCCTCATGAAAAACTGTTTTTT. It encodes CASSYPHEKLFF.

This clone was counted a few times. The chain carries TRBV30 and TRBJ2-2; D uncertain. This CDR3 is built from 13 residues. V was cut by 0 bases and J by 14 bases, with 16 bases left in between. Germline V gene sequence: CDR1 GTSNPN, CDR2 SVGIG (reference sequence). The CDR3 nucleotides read TGTGCCTGGAGTGTACAAAGGGCAGAGGTCCTGTTTTTT. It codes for CAWSVQRAEVLFF.

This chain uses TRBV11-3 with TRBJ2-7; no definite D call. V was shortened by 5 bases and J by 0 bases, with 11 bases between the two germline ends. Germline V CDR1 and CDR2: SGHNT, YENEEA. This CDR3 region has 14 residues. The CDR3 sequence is CASSPGAVSYEQYF. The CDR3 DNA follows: TGTGCCAGCAGCCCCGGTGCGGTCTCCTACGAGCAGTACTTC.

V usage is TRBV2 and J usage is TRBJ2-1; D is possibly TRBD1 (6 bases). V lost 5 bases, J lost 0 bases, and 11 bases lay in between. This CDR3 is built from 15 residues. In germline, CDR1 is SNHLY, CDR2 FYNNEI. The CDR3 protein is CASSSDRYSYNEQFF. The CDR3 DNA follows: TGTGCCAGCAGTTCAGACAGGTACTCCTACAATGAGCAGTTCTTC.

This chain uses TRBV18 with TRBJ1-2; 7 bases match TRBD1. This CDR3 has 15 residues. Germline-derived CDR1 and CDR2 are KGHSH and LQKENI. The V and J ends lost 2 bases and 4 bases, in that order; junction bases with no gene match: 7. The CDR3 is CASSPEGQLGYGYTF. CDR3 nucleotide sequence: TGTGCCAGCTCACCAGAGGGACAGCTAGGCTATGGCTACACCTTC.

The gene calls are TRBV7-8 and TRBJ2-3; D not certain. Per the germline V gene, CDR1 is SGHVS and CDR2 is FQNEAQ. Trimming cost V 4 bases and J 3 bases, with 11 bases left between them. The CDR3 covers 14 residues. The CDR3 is CASSSNYRTDTQYF. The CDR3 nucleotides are TGTGCCAGCAGCTCCAATTACCGGACAGATACGCAGTATTTT.

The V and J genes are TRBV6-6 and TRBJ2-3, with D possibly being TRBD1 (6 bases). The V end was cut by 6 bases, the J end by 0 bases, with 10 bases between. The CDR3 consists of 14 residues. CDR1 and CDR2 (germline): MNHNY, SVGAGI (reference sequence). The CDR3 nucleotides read TGTGCCAGCAGAAGGGGGTGGAGCACAGATACGCAGTATTTT. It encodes CASRRGWSTDTQYF.